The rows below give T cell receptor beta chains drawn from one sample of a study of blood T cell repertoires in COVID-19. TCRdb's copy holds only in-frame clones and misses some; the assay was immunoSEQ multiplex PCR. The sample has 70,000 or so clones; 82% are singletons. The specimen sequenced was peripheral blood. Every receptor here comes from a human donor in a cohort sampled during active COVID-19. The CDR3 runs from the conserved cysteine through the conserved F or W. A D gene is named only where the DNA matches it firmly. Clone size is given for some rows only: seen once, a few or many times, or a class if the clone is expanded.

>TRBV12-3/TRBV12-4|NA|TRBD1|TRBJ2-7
CASSTGGGYEQYF
TGTGCCAGCAGCACAGGGGGCGGTTACGAGCAGTACTTC
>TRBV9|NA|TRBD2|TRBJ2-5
CASSAEGNGGGLAIETQYF
TGTGCCAGCAGCGCCGAGGGGAACGGGGGGGGCCTGGCAATAGAGACCCAGTACTTC
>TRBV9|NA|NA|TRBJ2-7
CASGPYEQYF
TGTGCCAGCGGGCCCTACGAGCAGTACTTC
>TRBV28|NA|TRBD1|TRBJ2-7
CASQGAPTYEQYF
TGTGCCAGTCAGGGGGCGCCTACCTACGAGCAGTACTTC
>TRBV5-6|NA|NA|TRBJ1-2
CASSLPGESYGYTF
TGTGCCAGCAGCTTGCCAGGGGAGAGCTATGGCTACACCTTC
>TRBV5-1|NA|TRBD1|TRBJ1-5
CASSSTGTDDQPQHF
TGCGCCAGCAGCTCCACCGGGACAGATGATCAGCCCCAGCATTTT
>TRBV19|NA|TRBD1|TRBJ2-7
CASSIMGQGYEQYF
TGTGCCAGTAGTATCATGGGACAGGGTTACGAGCAGTACTTC
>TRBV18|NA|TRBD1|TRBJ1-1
CASSPRTGRNTEAFF
TGTGCCAGCTCACCCCGGACAGGGAGGAACACTGAAGCTTTCTTT
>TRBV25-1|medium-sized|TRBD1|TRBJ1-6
CASSETATGDSPLHF
TGTGCCAGCAGTGAAACAGCGACAGGGGATTCACCCCTCCACTTT
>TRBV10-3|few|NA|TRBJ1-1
CAISFQAGVVTEAFF
TGTGCCATCAGTTTCCAGGCAGGGGTAGTGACTGAAGCTTTCTTT
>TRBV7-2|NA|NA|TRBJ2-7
CASSLRQTYEQYF
TGTGCCAGCAGCCTGCGACAGACCTACGAGCAGTACTTC
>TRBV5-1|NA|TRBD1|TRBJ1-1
CASSVTGEGRRAFF
TGCGCCAGCAGCGTAACAGGGGAAGGTAGGCGAGCTTTCTTT
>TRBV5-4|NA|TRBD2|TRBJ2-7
CASSFPLAGGPEEQYF
TGTGCCAGCAGCTTCCCTTTAGCGGGGGGGCCAGAAGAGCAGTACTTC
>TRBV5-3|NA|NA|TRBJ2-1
CARSPSPVLHEQFF
TGTGCCAGAAGCCCGAGTCCCGTGCTCCATGAGCAGTTCTTC
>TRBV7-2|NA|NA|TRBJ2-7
CASSLSVINEQYF
TGTGCCAGCAGCTTAAGCGTCATCAACGAGCAGTACTTC
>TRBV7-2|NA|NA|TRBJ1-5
CASSDRQTNQPQHF
TGTGCCAGCAGCGACAGACAAACCAATCAGCCCCAGCATTTT
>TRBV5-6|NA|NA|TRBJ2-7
CASSFDSFYEQYF
TGTGCCAGCAGCTTCGACAGCTTCTACGAGCAGTACTTC
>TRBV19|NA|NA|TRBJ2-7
CASRDNRAYEQYF
TGTGCCAGTAGGGATAACAGGGCCTACGAGCAGTACTTC
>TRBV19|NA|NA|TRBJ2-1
CATNGRNNEQFF
TGTGCGACGAACGGGAGAAACAATGAGCAGTTCTTC